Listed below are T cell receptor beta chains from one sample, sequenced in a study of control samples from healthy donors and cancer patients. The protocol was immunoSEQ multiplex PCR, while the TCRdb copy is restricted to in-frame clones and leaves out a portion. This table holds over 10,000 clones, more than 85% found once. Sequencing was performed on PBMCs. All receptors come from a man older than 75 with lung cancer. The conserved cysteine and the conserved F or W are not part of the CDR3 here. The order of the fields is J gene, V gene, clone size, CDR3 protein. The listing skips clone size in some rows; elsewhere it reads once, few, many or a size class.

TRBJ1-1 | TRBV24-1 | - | ATRGPGSGDTEAF
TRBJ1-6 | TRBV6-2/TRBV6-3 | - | ASSYVGQGTSYNSPLH
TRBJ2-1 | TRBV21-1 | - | ASSPGRGGALNEQF
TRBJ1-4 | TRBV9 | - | ASSGQPAEEKLF
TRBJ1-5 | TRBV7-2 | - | ASRTGINQPQH
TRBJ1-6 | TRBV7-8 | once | ASSLPVSPLH
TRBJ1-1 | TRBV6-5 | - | ASTRDVETEAF
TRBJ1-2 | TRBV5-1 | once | ASSLEVSGQDGYT
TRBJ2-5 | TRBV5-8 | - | ASSLDREKTQY
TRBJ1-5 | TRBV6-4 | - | ASRSRPLNSNQPQH
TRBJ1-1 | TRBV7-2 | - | ASSLQPNTEAF
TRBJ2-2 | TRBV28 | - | ASSPTGAGTGELF
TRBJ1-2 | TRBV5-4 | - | ASSPRGGNYGYT
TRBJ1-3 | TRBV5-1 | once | ASSPVGEEAGNTIY
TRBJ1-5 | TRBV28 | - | ASTSSGGNRH
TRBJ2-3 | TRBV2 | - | ASRTGSPTDTQY
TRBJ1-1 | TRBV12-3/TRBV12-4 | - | ASSLRQAF
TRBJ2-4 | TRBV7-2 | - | ASSLQQGAGIQY
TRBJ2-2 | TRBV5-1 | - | ASSLLGGSTGELF
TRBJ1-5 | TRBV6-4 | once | ASSDEKGYQVVVGTPPNQPQH
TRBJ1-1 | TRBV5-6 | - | ASSWGFEGYTNTEAF
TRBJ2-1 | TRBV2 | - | ASSLSYNEQF
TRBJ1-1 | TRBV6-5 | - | ASSSSSLTGGTEAF
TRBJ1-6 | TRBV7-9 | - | ASRNGRGFYNSPLH
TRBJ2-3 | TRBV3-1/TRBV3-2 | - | ASSQESGGRGFTDTQY